This T cell receptor (beta chain) originates from a study of early T cells in non-severe SARS-CoV-2 infection. Study background: Sequencing input comprised bulk RNA from unsorted whole blood; chain pairing was not available. Study-level points and caveats: VDJdb matching, biased toward anti-spike CD8 responses, missed private and CD4 specificities.

Germline V gene lookup returns CDR1 SQVTM and CDR2 ANQGSEA. V gave up 0 bases and J gave up 4 bases, with 8 bases separating them. This CDR3 contains 13 residues. Points on this clonotype: Its target is not known.

Each cDNA molecule carried a unique molecular identifier. TCRdb called the 5' RACE reads again in MiXCR, with one record for every CDR3 protein. The sample consists of 55,000 or so distinct CDR3 sequences, roughly an eighth of them appearing once. The sequenced sample consisted of whole blood. The clonotype comes from an adult who was a healthcare worker with PCR-confirmed SARS-CoV-2 infection or an uninfected control (not recorded which). The rearrangement links TRBV29-1 to TRBJ2-3, with no clear D. CDR3 loop: CSVEDQKPDTQYF. As DNA, the CDR3 is TGCAGCGTTGAAGATCAGAAACCAGATACGCAGTATTTT.